A selection of T cell receptor beta chains follows, all from one sample in a study of CD8 T cells in ankylosing spondylitis. TCRdb re-analysed the 5' RACE reads in MiXCR, keeping a single row per CDR3 protein. The table lists just under 350,000 distinct CDR3 sequences, roughly 14% of them singletons. Material: blood, either unsorted or a sorted T cell fraction (not recorded which). The origin of the receptors is a male donor with ankylosing spondylitis or in good health (not recorded which). CDR3s include the opening cysteine and the closing phenylalanine or tryptophan. D genes are given only for firm matches. Clone size is given for some rows only: seen once, a few or many times, or a class if the clone is expanded.

-	TRBV20-1	-	TRBJ2-5	CSARESTLNLETQYF	TGCAGTGCTAGAGAATCGACTCTCAACTTAGAGACCCAGTACTTC
-	TRBV20-1	TRBD1	TRBJ2-2	CSARGRQGATGELFF	TGCAGTGCTAGGGGTCGACAGGGAGCCACCGGGGAGCTGTTTTTT
few	TRBV29-1	TRBD1	TRBJ1-2	CSVEKTGATGYTF	TGCAGCGTTGAAAAGACAGGGGCGACGGGCTACACCTTC
-	TRBV4-1	TRBD1	TRBJ1-5	CASSPRSGGVSQPQHF	TGCGCCAGCAGCCCTAGATCAGGGGGCGTGAGCCAGCCCCAGCATTTT
many	TRBV12-3/TRBV12-4	TRBD2	TRBJ2-3	CASSPGTSGGSADTQYF	TGTGCCAGCAGCCCAGGGACTAGCGGGGGTTCGGCAGATACGCAGTATTTT
many	TRBV6-8	-	TRBJ2-4	CASSPPSKNIQYF	TGTGCCAGCAGCCCCCCATCCAAAAACATTCAGTACTTC
few	TRBV24-1	TRBD2	TRBJ2-1	CATSDPRLADNEQFF	TGTGCCACCAGTGACCCCCGGCTAGCGGACAATGAGCAGTTCTTC
-	TRBV12-3/TRBV12-4	-	TRBJ2-1	CASSTGPGGNNEQFF	TGTGCCAGCAGCACCGGGCCCGGAGGGAACAATGAGCAGTTCTTC
few	TRBV12-3/TRBV12-4	TRBD2	TRBJ2-5	CASSSPFVGGHQEQYF	TGTGCCAGCAGTTCCCCTTTTGTGGGAGGGCATCAGGAGCAGTACTTC
many	TRBV20-1	-	TRBJ2-3	CSARGYWSDTQYF	TGCAGTGCTAGAGGGTACTGGTCAGATACGCAGTATTTT
few	TRBV4-1	TRBD2	TRBJ2-3	CASSLTPGLAGVMGTDTQYF	TGCGCCAGCAGCCTAACCCCGGGACTAGCGGGAGTAATGGGGACAGATACGCAGTATTTT
many	TRBV10-2	-	TRBJ1-6	CASREDSPGSWALHF	TGCGCCAGCAGGGAGGACAGTCCTGGCAGTTGGGCCCTCCACTTT
many	TRBV5-1	TRBD1	TRBJ2-2	CASSLTLKSRGIPSNTGELFF	TGCGCCAGCAGCTTAACCCTAAAGTCCAGGGGGATCCCGTCGAACACCGGGGAGCTGTTTTTT
-	TRBV20-1	-	TRBJ1-1	CSARDFRTNTEAFF	TGCAGTGCTAGAGATTTTCGAACGAACACTGAAGCTTTCTTT
-	TRBV27	-	TRBJ2-5	CASSSPGPGETQYF	TGTGCCAGCAGTTCCCCGGGGCCGGGGGAGACCCAGTACTTC
-	TRBV7-8	TRBD1	TRBJ2-7	CASSLSYGQEHEQYF	TGTGCCAGCAGCTTATCGTATGGACAGGAGCACGAGCAGTACTTC
few	TRBV10-3	TRBD1	TRBJ2-7	CAISPGGYEQYF	TGTGCCATCAGTCCAGGGGGCTACGAGCAGTACTTC
-	TRBV5-1	-	TRBJ2-1	CASSLATLSGAEQFF	TGCGCCAGCAGCTTGGCCACCCTTAGCGGTGCGGAGCAGTTCTTC
-	TRBV4-1	-	TRBJ1-4	CASSTGSSNEKLFF	TGCGCCAGCAGTACAGGGTCATCTAATGAAAAACTGTTTTTT
-	TRBV12-3/TRBV12-4	-	TRBJ2-7	CASSPTGSGAYEQYF	TGTGCCAGCAGTCCCACGGGTAGCGGAGCCTACGAGCAGTACTTC
-	TRBV3-1	-	TRBJ1-1	CASSQDRSIQAFF	TGTGCCAGCAGCCAAGATCGGTCAATCCAAGCTTTCTTT
-	TRBV20-1	TRBD1	TRBJ2-1	CSAYGQGVYNEQFF	TGCAGTGCTTACGGACAGGGAGTCTACAATGAGCAGTTCTTC
-	TRBV12-3/TRBV12-4	-	TRBJ2-5	CASSPLPRTGGETQYF	TGTGCCAGCAGCCCACTACCCCGTACAGGTGGAGAGACCCAGTACTTC
-	TRBV6-5	-	TRBJ2-7	CASSYSGARTNYEQYF	TGTGCCAGCAGTTACTCTGGGGCCAGGACCAACTACGAGCAGTACTTC
many	TRBV7-2	-	TRBJ1-1	CASSLGSRQAFF	TGTGCCAGCAGCTTAGGAAGTCGGCAAGCTTTCTTT
few	TRBV27	-	TRBJ2-2	CASSSTRGGNTGELFF	TGTGCCAGCAGTTCCACCAGGGGCGGGAACACCGGGGAGCTGTTTTTT
-	TRBV20-1	-	TRBJ2-5	CSAGLGQPETQYF	TGCAGTGCGGGCTTAGGGCAGCCGGAGACCCAGTACTTC
-	TRBV10-3	-	TRBJ2-5	CATGQVGETQYF	TGTGCCACCGGCCAAGTGGGAGAGACCCAGTACTTC
-	TRBV5-1	-	TRBJ2-1	CASSVQGPSFNEQFF	TGCGCCAGCAGCGTACAGGGTCCTTCCTTCAATGAGCAGTTCTTC
few	TRBV3-1	TRBD1	TRBJ1-3	CASSPQWKRTGRTGNTIYF	TGTGCCAGCAGCCCACAATGGAAGAGGACAGGGCGAACTGGAAACACCATATATTTT
-	TRBV5-6	TRBD1	TRBJ1-1	CASTRGPDTEAFF	TGTGCCAGCACCAGGGGGCCAGACACTGAAGCTTTCTTT
-	TRBV20-1	-	TRBJ1-1	CSFYPNTEAFF	TGCAGTTTTTATCCGAACACTGAAGCTTTCTTT
few	TRBV12-3/TRBV12-4	-	TRBJ2-3	CASRVNTDTQYF	TGTGCCAGCAGGGTGAACACAGATACGCAGTATTTT
-	TRBV5-1	TRBD1	TRBJ1-1	CASSLGQGWTEAFF	TGCGCCAGCAGCCTCGGACAGGGCTGGACTGAAGCTTTCTTT
-	TRBV25-1	-	TRBJ1-6	CASSGYGPGSPLHF	TGTGCCAGCAGTGGGTACGGGCCTGGATCACCCCTCCACTTT
-	TRBV6-1	TRBD2	TRBJ2-5	CASRTSGKETQYF	TGTGCCAGCAGGACTAGCGGAAAAGAGACCCAGTACTTC
-	TRBV20-1	TRBD2	TRBJ2-7	CSARDRTSGAYEQYF	TGCAGTGCTAGAGATAGGACTAGCGGTGCCTACGAGCAGTACTTC
-	TRBV29-1	TRBD2	TRBJ2-1	CSVVESPGLAGVHNEQFF	TGCAGCGTTGTGGAAAGCCCCGGACTAGCGGGAGTCCACAATGAGCAGTTCTTC
-	TRBV6-1	TRBD2	TRBJ2-5	CASSELAGGGETQYF	TGTGCCAGCAGTGAACTAGCGGGTGGGGGAGAGACCCAGTACTTC
few	TRBV29-1	-	TRBJ2-3	CSVVLFTDTQYF	TGCAGCGTTGTTCTCTTCACCGATACGCAGTATTTT
-	TRBV3-1	-	TRBJ1-1	CASSQDLPRAEAFF	TGTGCCAGCAGCCAAGACCTTCCTCGGGCTGAAGCTTTCTTT
-	TRBV5-5	-	TRBJ2-3	CASTEGDRDTQYF	TGTGCCAGCACCGAAGGGGACCGAGATACGCAGTATTTT
-	TRBV6-4	-	TRBJ1-1	CASSVAPRGLTNTEAFF	TGTGCCAGCAGTGTTGCCCCCCGGGGACTTACGAACACTGAAGCTTTCTTT
few	TRBV20-1	TRBD2	TRBJ2-1	CSARGGRAGAPGSYNEQFF	TGCAGTGCTAGAGGGGGCCGGGCGGGAGCCCCGGGCTCCTACAATGAGCAGTTCTTC
few	TRBV5-1	-	TRBJ1-1	CASIDGGVNTEAFF	TGCGCCAGCATCGACGGGGGCGTGAACACTGAAGCTTTCTTT
-	TRBV20-1	-	TRBJ2-1	CSALSGLYNEQFF	TGCAGTGCCTTGAGCGGCCTCTACAATGAGCAGTTCTTC
few	TRBV6-4	TRBD1	TRBJ1-2	CASRTGQGAYGYTF	TGTGCCAGCAGGACCGGACAGGGGGCCTATGGCTACACCTTC
-	TRBV12-3/TRBV12-4	TRBD1	TRBJ2-7	CASSLWDSYEQYF	TGTGCCAGCAGTTTATGGGACAGCTACGAGCAGTACTTC
-	TRBV3-1	-	TRBJ2-2	CASSHEMAGHKLFF	TGTGCCAGCAGCCATGAGATGGCCGGACACAAGCTGTTTTTT
few	TRBV5-1	-	TRBJ2-6	CASSLARGPQITGANVLTF	TGCGCCAGCAGCTTGGCCCGGGGACCCCAGATCACTGGGGCCAACGTCCTGACTTTC
few	TRBV12-3/TRBV12-4	TRBD2	TRBJ2-1	CASSPGLAPPNEQFF	TGTGCCAGCAGCCCGGGACTAGCTCCGCCCAATGAGCAGTTCTTC
many	TRBV5-1	TRBD2	TRBJ2-1	CASSGMTSGRRGEQFF	TGCGCCAGCAGCGGAATGACTAGCGGGAGAAGGGGTGAGCAGTTCTTC
many	TRBV20-1	-	TRBJ1-5	CSARDPGQPQHF	TGCAGTGCTAGAGATCCGGGTCAGCCCCAGCATTTT
once	TRBV29-1	-	TRBJ2-2	CSVAVTGWNTGELFF	TGCAGCGTTGCGGTGACAGGATGGAACACCGGGGAGCTGTTTTTT
few	TRBV5-1	-	TRBJ1-2	CASSPETRGWGYTF	TGCGCCAGCAGCCCAGAGACTCGGGGTTGGGGCTACACCTTC
few	TRBV5-1	-	TRBJ2-7	CASSLKASADEQYF	TGCGCCAGCAGCTTGAAGGCTAGCGCGGACGAGCAGTACTTC
few	TRBV10-2	-	TRBJ2-7	CASTSSPYSYEQYF	TGCGCCAGCACCTCTTCTCCATACTCCTACGAGCAGTACTTC